This T cell receptor (beta chain) was retrieved from a study of blood T cell repertoires in COVID-19. Study summary: Sites across the United States, Italy and Spain contributed samples from acute and convalescent COVID-19. The analysed material was cDNA or gDNA that came from T cells, B-cell-depleted T cells, or PBMCs.

In the original processing: Reference gene primer amplification gave estimated nucleated cell counts. Only in-frame clones appear in the TCRdb table, and some are missing; sequencing was by immunoSEQ multiplex PCR. V, J and clone size are those of that table, while D and trimming were read from the DNA. The sample holds 40,000 to 50,000 clones; under 90% are singletons and the top ten take under 25%. The sample holds a few counts of this clone. This CDR3 has 11 amino acids. With 4 bases removed from V and 7 bases from J, the gap between germline ends came to 9 bases. From germline, CDR1 is DFQATT and CDR2 SNEGSKA (reference sequence).

Sample: peripheral blood. The chain links TRBV20-1 to TRBJ2-3; a possible D gene is TRBD1 (5 bases). This TCR was sampled from a man aged 45 to 65 with active COVID-19. The CDR3 region has the DNA TGCAGTGCTAACAGGAGAAATACGCAGTATTTT. Protein product: CSANRRNTQYF.